The clone carrying this T cell receptor beta chain was detected a few times. Its antigen is currently unknown. Trimming shortened V by 2 bases and J by 3 bases, and 8 bases separated the two germline ends. Germline lookup yields CDR1 SEHNR and CDR2 FQNEAQ (reference sequence). The CDR3 sequence is 13 residues long. These data belong to a study of cytomegalovirus exposure and HLA in healthy donors. Study-level background: Most genotyped donors, 81% of around 370, had Caucasian-associated genetic ancestry. Study conclusions and caveats: Most sequenced TCRs were rare (though some public TCRs occurred in many donors). As confirmed in vitro, a few CMV-associated chains were specific for CMV antigens.

A multiplex PCR was run with 60 Vbeta primers and 13 Jbeta primers. Some clones are missing from TCRdb's copy, which holds only in-frame ones; the method was immunoSEQ multiplex PCR. In the table there are approximately 110,000 clones, 78% of which are singletons. The clonotype originates from a young man in good health and CMV-seronegative. Sequenced input: PBMCs. This chain connects TRBV7-9 to TRBJ2-7; D might be TRBD2 (5 bases). As DNA, the CDR3 is TGTGCCAGCAGCTTATCTAGCAACTACGAGCAGTACTTC. This sequence encodes CASSLSSNYEQYF.